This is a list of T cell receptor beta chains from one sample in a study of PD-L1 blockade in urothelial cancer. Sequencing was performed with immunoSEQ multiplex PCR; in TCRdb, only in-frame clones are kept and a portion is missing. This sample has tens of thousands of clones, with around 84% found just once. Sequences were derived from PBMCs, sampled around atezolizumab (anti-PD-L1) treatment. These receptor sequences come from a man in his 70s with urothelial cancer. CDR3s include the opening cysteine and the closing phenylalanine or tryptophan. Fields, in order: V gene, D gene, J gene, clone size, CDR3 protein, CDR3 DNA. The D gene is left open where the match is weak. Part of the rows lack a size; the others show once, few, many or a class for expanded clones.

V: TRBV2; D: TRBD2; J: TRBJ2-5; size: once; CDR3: CASSATSGTGTQYF; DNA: TGTGCCAGCAGTGCGACTAGCGGGACAGGGACCCAGTACTTC
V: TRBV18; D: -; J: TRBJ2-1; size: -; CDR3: CASSPPWDNRNGEQFF; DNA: TGTGCCAGCTCACCACCTTGGGACAATCGGAATGGTGAGCAGTTCTTC
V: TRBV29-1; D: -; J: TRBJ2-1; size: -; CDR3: CSARGKNNEQFF; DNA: TGCAGCGCTCGGGGTAAAAACAATGAGCAGTTCTTC
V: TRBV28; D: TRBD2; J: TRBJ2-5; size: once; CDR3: CASSFGGLAVRETQYF; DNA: TGTGCCAGCAGTTTTGGGGGACTAGCGGTCCGTGAGACCCAGTACTTC
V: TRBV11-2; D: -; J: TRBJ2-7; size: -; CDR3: CASRSAPRGSVEQYF; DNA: TGTGCCAGCAGGTCGGCGCCACGGGGGTCGGTCGAGCAGTACTTC
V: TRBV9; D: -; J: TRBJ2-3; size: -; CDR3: CASSPQGGDTQYF; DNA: TGTGCCAGCAGCCCCCAAGGCGGAGATACGCAGTATTTT
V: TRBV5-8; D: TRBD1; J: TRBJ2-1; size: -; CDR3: CASSLVKGAGGNEQFF; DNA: TGTGCCAGCAGCTTGGTAAAGGGAGCAGGGGGCAATGAGCAGTTCTTC
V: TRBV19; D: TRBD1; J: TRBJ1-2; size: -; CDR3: CASSWGPDRVGYTF; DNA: TGTGCCAGTAGTTGGGGTCCGGACAGGGTCGGCTACACCTTC
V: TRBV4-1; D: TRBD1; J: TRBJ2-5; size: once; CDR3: CASSQVLRGRETQYF; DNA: TGCGCCAGCAGCCAAGTTTTAAGGGGGCGCGAGACCCAGTACTTC
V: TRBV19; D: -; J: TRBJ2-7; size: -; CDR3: CASSTEHYEQYF; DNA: TGTGCCAGTAGTACCGAGCACTACGAGCAGTACTTC
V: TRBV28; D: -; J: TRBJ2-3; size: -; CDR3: CASSLQGTIRFTDTQYF; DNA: TGTGCCAGCAGTTTACAGGGGACTATACGATTCACAGATACGCAGTATTTT
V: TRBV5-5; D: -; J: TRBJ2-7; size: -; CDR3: CASSLNGYEQYF; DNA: TGTGCCAGCAGCTTGAACGGCTACGAGCAGTACTTC
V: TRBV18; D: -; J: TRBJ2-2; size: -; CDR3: CASSSSGPANTGELFF; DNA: TGTGCCAGCTCCTCCTCGGGTCCCGCGAACACCGGGGAGCTGTTTTTT
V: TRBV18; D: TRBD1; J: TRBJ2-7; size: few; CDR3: CASSRGTGGIYEQYF; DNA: TGTGCCAGCTCGCGAGGGACAGGGGGAATCTACGAGCAGTACTTC
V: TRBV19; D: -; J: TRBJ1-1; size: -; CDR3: CASSIDSGDTEAFF; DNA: TGTGCCAGTAGTATTGACAGTGGTGACACTGAAGCTTTCTTT
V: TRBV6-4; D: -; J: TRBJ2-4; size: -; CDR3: CASSDSRVQAKNIQYF; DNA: TGTGCCAGCAGTGACTCGCGGGTTCAAGCCAAAAACATTCAGTACTTC
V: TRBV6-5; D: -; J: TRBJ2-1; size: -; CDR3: CASSYLPASSAELFF; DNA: TGTGCCAGCAGTTACCTGCCGGCCTCTAGCGCGGAGTTATTCTTC
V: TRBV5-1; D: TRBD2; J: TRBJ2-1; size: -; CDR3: CASSLGSSGNNEQFF; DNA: TGCGCCAGCAGCTTGGGATCCAGCGGGAACAATGAGCAGTTCTTC
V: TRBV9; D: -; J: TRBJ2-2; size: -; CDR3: CASSVGQVTGELFF; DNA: TGTGCCAGCAGCGTAGGCCAGGTCACCGGGGAGCTGTTTTTT
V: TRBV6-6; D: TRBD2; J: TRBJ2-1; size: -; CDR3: CASSPRERAGGEQFF; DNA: TGTGCCAGCAGCCCCAGGGAGCGAGCGGGAGGGGAGCAGTTCTTC
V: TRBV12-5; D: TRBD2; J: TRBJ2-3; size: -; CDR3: CASGASGRNTQYF; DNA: TGTGCTAGTGGAGCTAGCGGGAGGAATACGCAGTATTTT
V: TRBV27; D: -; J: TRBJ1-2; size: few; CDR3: CASSYPGGYGYTF; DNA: TGTGCCAGCAGTTATCCCGGGGGCTATGGCTACACCTTC
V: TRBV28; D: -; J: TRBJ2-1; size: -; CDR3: CASRHPGNEQFF; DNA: TGTGCCAGCAGACACCCCGGGAATGAGCAGTTCTTC
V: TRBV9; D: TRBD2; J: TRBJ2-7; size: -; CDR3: CASSPRLAGDEQYF; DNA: TGTGCCAGCAGCCCCCGACTAGCGGGAGACGAGCAGTACTTC
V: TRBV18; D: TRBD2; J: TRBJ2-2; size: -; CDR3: CASSPPRGGSREKFF; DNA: TGTGCCAGCTCACCCCCCCGGGGCGGGAGCAGAGAAAAGTTTTTT
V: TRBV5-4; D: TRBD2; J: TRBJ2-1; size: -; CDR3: CASSGTGTSYPNEQFF; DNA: TGTGCCAGCAGCGGAACCGGGACTAGTTACCCTAATGAGCAGTTCTTC
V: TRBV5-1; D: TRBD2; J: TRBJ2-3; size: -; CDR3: CASSLLSGSMSTDTQYF; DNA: TGCGCCAGCAGCTTGTTAAGCGGGAGTATGAGCACAGATACGCAGTATTTT
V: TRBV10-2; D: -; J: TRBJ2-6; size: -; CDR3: CASSADTRPSGANVLTF; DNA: TGCGCCAGCAGTGCGGACACGCGACCTTCTGGGGCCAACGTCCTGACTTTC
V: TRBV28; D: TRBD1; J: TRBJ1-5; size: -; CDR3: CASSQGARVGQPQHF; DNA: TGTGCCAGCAGTCAGGGGGCTAGGGTCGGGCAGCCCCAGCATTTT
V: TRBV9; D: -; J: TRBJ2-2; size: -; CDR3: CASSYGGWSTGELFF; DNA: TGTGCCAGCAGCTACGGTGGGTGGAGCACCGGGGAGCTGTTTTTT
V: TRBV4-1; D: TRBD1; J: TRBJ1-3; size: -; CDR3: CASSPPTGGGGNTIYF; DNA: TGCGCCAGCAGCCCGCCGACAGGGGGCGGCGGAAACACCATATATTTT
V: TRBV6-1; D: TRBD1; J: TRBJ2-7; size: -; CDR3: CASRPTGGGHEQYF; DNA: TGTGCCAGCAGACCGACAGGGGGCGGCCACGAGCAGTACTTC
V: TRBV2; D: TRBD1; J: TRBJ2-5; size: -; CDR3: CASRPDRGEGTQYF; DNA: TGTGCCAGCAGACCGGACAGGGGTGAGGGGACCCAGTACTTC
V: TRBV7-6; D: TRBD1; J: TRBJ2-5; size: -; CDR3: CASSPRQGPETQYF; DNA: TGTGCCAGCAGCCCTAGACAGGGTCCAGAGACCCAGTACTTC
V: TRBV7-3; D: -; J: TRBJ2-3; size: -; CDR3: CASSPEGTGADTQYF; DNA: TGTGCCAGCTCACCAGAGGGGACGGGAGCAGATACGCAGTATTTT
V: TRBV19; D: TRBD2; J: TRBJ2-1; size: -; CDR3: CASSTPRVSGSNEQFF; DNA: TGTGCCAGTAGTACCCCCCGCGTTAGCGGGAGTAATGAGCAGTTCTTC
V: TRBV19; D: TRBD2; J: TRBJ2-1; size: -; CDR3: CATGRSAGGLYNEQFF; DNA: TGTGCAACCGGTAGGTCAGCGGGAGGCCTTTACAATGAGCAGTTCTTC
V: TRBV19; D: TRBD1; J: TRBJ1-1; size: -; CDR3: CASSMDRRNTEAFF; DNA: TGTGCCAGTAGTATGGACAGGAGGAACACTGAAGCTTTCTTT
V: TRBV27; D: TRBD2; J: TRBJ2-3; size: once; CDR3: CASRAGLAGATRTDTQYF; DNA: TGTGCCAGCAGGGCGGGTCTAGCGGGAGCTACTAGGACAGATACGCAGTATTTT
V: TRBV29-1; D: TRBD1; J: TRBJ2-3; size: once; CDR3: CSGGGQSTDTQYF; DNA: TGCAGCGGTGGGGGACAGAGCACAGATACGCAGTATTTT
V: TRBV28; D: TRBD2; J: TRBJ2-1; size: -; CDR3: CASSSGGGYNEQFF; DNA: TGTGCCAGCAGTTCGGGGGGGGGTTACAATGAGCAGTTCTTC
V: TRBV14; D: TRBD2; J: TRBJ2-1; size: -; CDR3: CASSQGSSGPYNEQFF; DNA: TGTGCCAGCAGCCAGGGCTCTAGCGGCCCTTACAATGAGCAGTTCTTC
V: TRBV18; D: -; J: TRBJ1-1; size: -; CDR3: CASSPGRLDTEAFF; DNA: TGTGCCAGCTCACCGGGCAGGCTCGACACTGAAGCTTTCTTT
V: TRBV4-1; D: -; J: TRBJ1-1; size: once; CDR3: CASSQGLMNTEAFF; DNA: TGCGCCAGCAGCCAAGGACTCATGAACACTGAAGCTTTCTTT
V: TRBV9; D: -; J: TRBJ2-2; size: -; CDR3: CASSVQANTGELFF; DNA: TGTGCCAGCAGCGTACAGGCCAACACCGGGGAGCTGTTTTTT